This T cell receptor (beta chain) was identified in a study of blood T cells in healthy people across ages. Ten or more counts support this clonotype. Compared with germline, one end of the junction differs, possibly owing to a read error. This CDR3 has 16 residues. The germline CDR1 and CDR2 sequences are SGHRS and YFSETQ. Together with a sample-barcoded 5' primer, a J-beta primer mix was included in a second PCR lasting about 7 to 12 cycles. One entry per CDR3 protein, called by TCRdb with MiXCR from the 5' RACE reads. The data show around 1,500,000 distinct CDR3 sequences, with 28% seen just once and roughly 8% held by the top ten.

The source material was blood. This receptor was taken from a woman aged 30 to 39 in good health. This sequence joins TRBV5-1 and TRBJ2-6, with TRBD2 as a possible D gene (5 bases). Here the CDR3 DNA reads TGCGCCAGCAGCGGACTCCGGAGCTCTGGTGCCAACGTCCTGACTTTC. Amino acid sequence: CASSGLRSSGANVLTF.